This TCR beta chain was recovered during a study of T cell repertoires in cytomegalovirus infection. Study information: Signatures in public TCR beta sequences pointed to both CMV infection and matching HLA type.

A single record per CDR3 protein comes from TCRdb applying MiXCR to the reads. The table has 300,000 to 450,000 distinct CDR3 sequences, 15% to 20% seen once. From germline, CDR1 is SEHNR and CDR2 FQNEAQ (reference sequence). V dropped 6 bases and J dropped 16 bases, with 19 bases sitting between them. The CDR3 has 12 residues. Study-wide findings and caveats: Carriage of CMV together with the relevant HLA was identifiable through cumulative public TCR beta family frequency. Dominating the ex vivo response were HLA-C-restricted CMV-specific TCR beta clonotypes.

This clonotype was counted many times. Its antigen is not identified. The TCR was taken from a human donor in good health (CMV status not recorded). Some clones in this sample may be carry-over from other donors' samples. Input material: PBMCs. This chain joins TRBV7-9 and TRBJ2-1; weak D call: TRBD1 (6 bases). The DNA for the CDR3 is TGTGCCAGCAGTTCCATCAGGGGCCCGTCATTCTTC. It is translated as CASSSIRGPSFF.